This passage covers 9 T cell receptor beta chains from one sample sequenced in a study of blood T cell repertoires in COVID-19. Only in-frame clones appear in the TCRdb table, and some are missing; sequencing was by immunoSEQ multiplex PCR. The repertoire includes under 120,000 clones, under 80% of them detected once, and 20% to 25% sits in the top ten. The material sequenced was peripheral blood. The receptors were gathered from a man in his 70s with active or convalescent COVID-19.

This chain uses TRBV6-5 with TRBJ1-1; 8 positions agree with TRBD1. This CDR3 contains 14 residues. CDR1 is MNHEY and CDR2 is SVGAGI in the germline V gene. J gave up 1 base and V 5 bases, and 3 bases lay outside the gene matches. The CDR3 region has the DNA TGTGCCAGCAGTATTGACAGGGGGAACACTGAAGCTTTCTTT. It yields the protein CASSIDRGNTEAFF.

V usage is TRBV9 and J usage is TRBJ2-7; weak D call: TRBD2 (5 bases). Between the trimmed V and J ends, which lost 4 bases and 2 bases, there was a span of 22 bases. The CDR3 runs to 17 residues. Germline CDR1 reads SGDLS; CDR2 reads YYNGEE. CDR3 amino acids: CASSPPQRGSAAYEQYF. In nucleotides, the CDR3 is TGTGCCAGCAGCCCCCCCCAGAGAGGGAGTGCCGCCTACGAGCAGTACTTC. The full variable domain, completed using reference TRBV9 and TRBJ2-7, is DSGVTQTPKHLITATGQRVTLRCSPRSGDLSVYWYQQSLDQGLQFLIQYYNGEERAKGNILERFSAQQFPDLHSELNLSSLELGDSALYFCASSPPQRGSAAYEQYFGPGTRLTVT.

The chain carries TRBV5-1 and TRBJ2-1, with 10 bases fitting TRBD2. J gave up 2 bases and V 1 base, and 3 bases lay outside the gene matches. Germline assignment: CDR1 SGHRS and CDR2 YFSETQ. This CDR3 region has 16 residues. The CDR3 here is CASSLISGRAYNEQFF. In DNA form, the CDR3 reads TGCGCCAGCAGCTTGATCAGCGGGAGGGCCTACAATGAGCAGTTCTTC.

This clone was counted once. This chain joins TRBV7-3 and TRBJ1-2; 9 bases are shared with TRBD1. Germline lookup yields CDR1 SGHTA and CDR2 FQGTGA. Trimming took 5 bases from V and 6 from J; bases not matched to a gene: 10. The CDR3 extends over 15 amino acids. CDR3 residues: CASSPGDRASDGYTF. The CDR3 DNA reads as TGTGCCAGCAGCCCCGGGGACAGGGCCTCGGATGGCTACACCTTC.

The V and J genes are TRBV7-3 and TRBJ2-3; TRBD2 is a possible D gene (5 bases). Germline V gives CDR1 SGHTA, CDR2 FQGTGA. The CDR3 loop spans 14 amino acids. Trimming left V 5 bases short and J 3 bases short, with 12 bases between. The CDR3 bases are TGTGCCAGCAGCGAACGGCCGGGAACAGATACGCAGTATTTT. This sequence encodes CASSERPGTDTQYF.

This clone has just a few counts. Germline and junction disagree at one end, which may indicate a read error. The rearrangement uses TRBV5-1 and TRBJ2-3; the D gene is possibly TRBD2 (6 bases). Germline lookup yields CDR1 SGHRS and CDR2 YFSETQ. The length of the CDR3 is 15 residues. The CDR3 nucleotides are TGCGCCAGCAGCGTGACGGAGGGCCGCACAAATACGCAGTATTTT. It yields the protein CASSVTEGRTNTQYF.

The chain combines TRBV3-1 (or the pseudogene TRBV3-2) with TRBJ1-6; D remains unclear. Between the trimmed V and J ends, which lost 0 bases and 0 bases, there was a span of 9 bases. Germline V gives CDR1 LGHDT, CDR2 YNNKEL (reference sequence). The CDR3 consists of 17 residues. The CDR3 here is CASSQDEGSSYNSPLHF. CDR3 DNA: TGTGCCAGCAGCCAAGATGAGGGAAGCTCCTATAATTCACCCCTCCACTTT.

The chain employs TRBV5-1 and TRBJ1-2; D gene unclear. The CDR3 contains 16 residues. Trimming took 6 bases from V and 2 from J, leaving 20 bases between them. Germline CDR1 is SGHRS and CDR2 is YFSETQ. DNA for the CDR3: TGCGCCAGCACCCTGGGCAGTTCGGGGTCAAACTATGGCTACACCTTC. This encodes CASTLGSSGSNYGYTF.

This clone was found many times. This chain connects TRBV2 to TRBJ1-5; tentative D call: TRBD1 (6 bases). Germline V gene sequence: CDR1 SNHLY, CDR2 FYNNEI. The V end lost 4 bases, the J end lost 6 bases, and 16 bases lay between the germline ends. The CDR3 length is 15 residues. CDR3 nucleotides: TGTGCCAGCAGTGTCTCGGGACAACGGATTCAGCCCCAGCATTTT. It is translated as CASSVSGQRIQPQHF.